Following are 20 T cell receptor beta chains from one sample sequenced in a study of identical twins. One entry per CDR3 protein, called by TCRdb with MiXCR from the 5' RACE reads. The data hold a few hundred thousand distinct CDR3 sequences, with around 18% observed a single time. Specimen: naive T cells sorted from blood. These receptors came from a man aged 45-65 years in good health.

V gene TRBV6-6 combines with J gene TRBJ2-4; D uncertain. The germline V gene has CDR1 MNHNY and CDR2 SVGAGI (reference sequence). Between the trimmed V and J ends, which lost 2 bases and 6 bases, there was a span of 8 bases. There are 13 residues in the CDR3. CDR3 DNA: TGTGCCAGCAGTTACAGGGCAGTAAACATTCAGTACTTC. As protein: CASSYRAVNIQYF.

This rearrangement joins TRBV12-3 or TRBV12-4 to TRBJ1-3, with D possibly TRBD1 on 5 matching bases. V gave up 4 bases and J gave up 2 bases, with 12 bases separating them. The CDR3 is 15 amino acids. Here the CDR3 reads CASSYAGDPGNTIYF. CDR3 in DNA: TGTGCCAGCAGTTATGCGGGGGACCCTGGAAACACCATATATTTT.

This clonotype was detected only a few times. In DNA, the CDR3 is TGTGCCAGCAGTTTGGACAGACTTAGCAATCAGCCCCAGCATTTT. Residues: CASSLDRLSNQPQHF. The J gene is TRBJ1-5, the V gene TRBV12-3 or TRBV12-4, with D perhaps matching TRBD1 (6 bases). This CDR3 region has 15 residues. The germline V and J ends were trimmed by 3 bases and 0 bases, with 9 bases remaining between them.

The V call is TRBV4-1, the J call TRBJ2-7; D might be TRBD2 (6 bases). V was pared by 3 bases and J by 2 bases, with 11 bases between. The CDR3 runs 14 residues. CDR1 MGHRA and CDR2 YSYEKL come from the germline V gene. The chain's CDR3 is CASSQGGRTYEQYF. CDR3 coding DNA: TGCGCCAGCAGCCAGGGGGGAAGGACCTACGAGCAGTACTTC.

This chain links TRBV9 with TRBJ2-1; either TRBD1 or TRBD2 may supply D (5 bases each). The CDR3 has 15 residues. Per germline, CDR1 SGDLS and CDR2 YYNGEE. Trimming shortened V by 6 bases and J by 4 bases, and 17 bases separated the two germline ends. The CDR3 DNA sequence: TGTGCCAGCACCCACGGGGCAGGTGATTACAATGAGCAGTTCTTC. Translating gives CASTHGAGDYNEQFF.

In its sample, this clonotype was seen many times. This chain joins TRBV20-1 and TRBJ2-3; 11 bases fit TRBD2. With V trimmed by 5 bases and J by 2 bases, 6 bases remained unmatched. CDR3 length equals 15 residues. Germline V gives CDR1 DFQATT, CDR2 SNEGSKA (reference sequence). CDR3 in amino acids: CSAPGTSGYTDTQYF. For the CDR3, the DNA is TGCAGTGCTCCCGGGACTAGCGGCTACACAGATACGCAGTATTTT.

In DNA form, the CDR3 reads TGTGCCACCAGCAGAGATCGACCAGCGTTCAATGAGCAGTTCTTC. Amino acid sequence: CATSRDRPAFNEQFF. The rearrangement uses TRBV15 and TRBJ2-1; D not certain. The length of the CDR3 is 15 residues. V was trimmed by 0 bases and J by 6 bases, leaving 12 bases between them. CDR1 is LNHNV, CDR2 YYDKDF, per germline (reference sequence).

The genes are TRBV28 and TRBJ2-7; D is unclear. CDR3 size: 13 residues. V was shortened by 5 bases and J by 7 bases, with 15 bases between the two germline ends. Germline V gene sequence: CDR1 MDHEN, CDR2 SYDVKM. The chain's CDR3 is CASSPRLFEEQYF. The CDR3 DNA is TGTGCCAGCAGTCCCAGACTGTTTGAGGAGCAGTACTTC.

The table lists this clonotype with many counts. The chain links TRBV20-1 to TRBJ1-1; D perhaps matches TRBD1 (6 bases). There are 16 residues in the CDR3. V lost 0 bases and J 4 bases, leaving 18 bases between the germline ends. Germline CDR1 reads DFQATT; CDR2 reads SNEGSKA (reference sequence). DNA of the CDR3: TGCAGTGCTAGAGATCGGGGCGGGGGGGCTCTCACTGAAGCTTTCTTT. Translation gives CSARDRGGGALTEAFF.

This clonotype was seen many times. CDR3 in DNA: TGCAGCGTTGATTCCCACCGCGGGGGGACCCAGTACTTC. Translated, it gives CSVDSHRGGTQYF. V and J are TRBV29-1 and TRBJ2-5; TRBD2 matches 7 bases. Losses at the gene ends were 3 bases for V and 7 bases for J; bases not matched to a gene: 8. The CDR3 is 13 amino acids. Germline loops: CDR1 SQVTM, CDR2 ANQGSEA.

J is TRBJ2-2 and V is TRBV5-6; weak D call: TRBD2 (6 bases). Trimming removed 3 bases from V and 4 bases from J, with 10 bases in between. Germline V gene lookup returns CDR1 SGHDT and CDR2 YYEEEE. The CDR3 has 14 residues. The CDR3 DNA is TGTGCCAGCAGCTGGCGGGAAGGCACCGGGGAGCTGTTTTTT. It is translated as CASSWREGTGELFF. The whole variable domain, filled in from reference TRBV5-6 and TRBJ2-2, reads DAGVTQSPTHLIKTRGQQVTLRCSPKSGHDTVSWYQQALGQGPQFIFQYYEEEERQRGNFPDRFSGHQFPNYSSELNVNALLLGDSALYLCASSWREGTGELFFGEGSRLTVL.

In this sample, this clonotype turned up many times. The chain is built from TRBV7-2 and TRBJ2-7; 7 bases are shared with TRBD2. V shed 0 bases and J 6 bases; nucleotides not matched to a gene: 2. CDR1 is SGHTA and CDR2 is FQGNSA in the germline V gene. There are 13 residues in the CDR3. CDR3 sequence: CASSLAGGREQYF. Written as DNA, the CDR3 is TGTGCCAGCAGCTTAGCGGGAGGGCGCGAGCAGTACTTC.

This clonotype was counted many times. V and J are TRBV25-1 and TRBJ1-1; no clear D gene. Trimming pared 7 bases from V and 3 bases from J, leaving 12 bases between. Per the germline V gene, CDR1 is MGHDK and CDR2 is SYGVNS. There are 13 residues in the CDR3. In DNA, the CDR3 is TGTGCCAGCATTCGGGCCCGAGACACTGAAGCTTTCTTT. Translated, it gives CASIRARDTEAFF.

J is TRBJ2-1 and V is TRBV5-5, with no clear D. Looked up from germline, CDR1 is SGHKS and CDR2 is YYEKEE (reference sequence). This CDR3 spans 13 amino acids. V shed 4 bases and J shed 2 bases, with 7 bases lying between them. Here the CDR3 DNA reads TGTGCCAGCAGCGACGCAACCTACAATGAGCAGTTCTTC. It specifies CASSDATYNEQFF. The whole variable domain, filled in from reference TRBV5-5 and TRBJ2-1, reads DAGVTQSPTHLIKTRGQQVTLRCSPISGHKSVSWYQQVLGQGPQFIFQYYEKEERGRGNFPDRFSARQFPNYSSELNVNALLLGDSALYLCASSDATYNEQFFGPGTRLTVL.

J is TRBJ2-5 and V is TRBV6-2 or TRBV6-3; perhaps TRBD2 as D (6 bases). Deletions cut 7 bases from V and 4 bases from J, with 10 bases between. CDR1 is MNHEY and CDR2 is SVGEGT in the germline V gene. CDR3 length equals 12 residues. CDR3 residues: CASTTSRETQYF. The CDR3 nucleotides are TGTGCCAGCACAACTAGCAGAGAGACCCAGTACTTC.

This clonotype was observed once. The rearrangement uses TRBV28 and TRBJ2-5, with D uncertain. The V end lost 1 base, the J end lost 2 bases, and 8 bases lay between the germline ends. CDR3 length: 14 amino acids. In germline, CDR1 is MDHEN, CDR2 SYDVKM. Here the CDR3 reads CASSLFLGQETQYF. The CDR3 DNA sequence: TGTGCCAGCAGTTTATTCCTGGGGCAAGAGACCCAGTACTTC.

Only a few counts were recorded for this clonotype. This chain links TRBV24-1 with TRBJ2-5; D is possibly TRBD1 (6 bases). The germline gives CDR1 KGHDR, CDR2 SFDVKD. The CDR3 runs 16 residues. V lost 3 bases and J 2 bases, leaving 15 bases between the germline ends. The DNA of the CDR3 is TGTGCCACCAGTGATCCCCAACCCGGACAGCAAGAGACCCAGTACTTC. Translated, it gives CATSDPQPGQQETQYF.

Only a few counts were recorded for this clonotype. This chain connects TRBV20-1 to TRBJ1-1; D is unresolved. The CDR3 covers 13 residues. V dropped 6 bases and J dropped 1 base, with 12 bases sitting between them. The germline V gene encodes CDR1 DFQATT and CDR2 SNEGSKA (reference sequence). The CDR3 here is CSATGLTNTEAFF. In DNA, the CDR3 is TGCAGTGCAACCGGACTAACGAACACTGAAGCTTTCTTT.

CDR3 sequence (DNA): TGTGCCAGCAGCGTAGTGCCAGGGTACGAGCAGTACTTC. Translating it yields CASSVVPGYEQYF. The chain combines TRBV9 with TRBJ2-7; TRBD1 might be the D (5 bases). Trimming removed 0 bases at V and 4 bases at J, with 8 bases between. The CDR3 sequence is 13 residues long. Germline CDR1 reads SGDLS; CDR2 reads YYNGEE.

The gene calls are TRBV19 and TRBJ2-1; D is unresolved. The CDR3 totals 14 residues. V gave up 3 bases and J gave up 9 bases, with 15 bases separating them. From germline, CDR1 is LNHDA and CDR2 SQIVND (reference sequence). The CDR3 nucleotides are TGTGCCAGTAGTATCGGCACACGGACGGGTGAGCAGTTCTTC. Translating gives CASSIGTRTGEQFF.